This T cell receptor beta chain emerged from a study of beta chain features in type 1 diabetes. The wider study: There was similarity between patients and healthy donors in age, gender and cell yields.

This clone was seen many times. Its specificity is not known. Regarding the study as a whole: All four CD4+ subsets from Type 1 diabetes patients carried moderately but significantly shorter TCRB CDR3s.

The collection from each donor was one heparinised blood draw averaging roughly 0.12 L. Central memory, naive, regulatory and stem cell-like memory CD4+ cells were sorted by CD45RO/CCR7/CD25/CD127/CD95/CD27. V lost 8 bases to trimming and J lost 3 bases; unmatched junction nucleotides: 10. The CDR3 has 13 residues. CDR1 and CDR2 (germline): SQVTM, ANQGSEA. Every isolated RNA sample was fully reverse transcribed, so sequencing captured expressed TCRB transcripts. Roughly 3.6 million reads was the average for naive, central memory and regulatory T cell samples. TCRdb's copy holds only in-frame clones and misses some; the assay was immunoSEQ multiplex PCR. This sample yields about 190,000 clones, of which about 7.8% are seen a single time; about 0.9% belongs to the top ten.

The clonotype originates from a middle-aged woman with type 1 diabetes. Specimen: central memory CD4+ T cells from blood. The chain has TRBV29-1 and TRBJ2-7; 7 bases align to TRBD1. CDR3 DNA: TGCAGCTTTTGGGACAGTCAGAGCTACGAGCAGTACTTC. This translates into CSFWDSQSYEQYF.